This T cell receptor (beta chain) derives from a study of shared clonotypes between healthy human individuals. Profiled with immunoSEQ multiplex PCR; TCRdb holds only in-frame clones, not every one. The sample carries fewer than 1.6 million clones, approximately 98.5% recorded once. Germline V lookup: CDR1 MDHEN, CDR2 SYDVKM. V was pared by 2 bases and J by 3 bases, with 11 bases between. This CDR3 contains 14 residues. The clonotype originates from a man under 40 in good health. Sequencing was performed on naive CD4+ T cells sorted from blood. Subset here: CD45RA+ positively selected. This sequence joins TRBV28 and TRBJ2-7; tentative D call: TRBD1 (5 bases). The CDR3 DNA reads as TGTGCCAGCAGTTTACTTCGACAGAACTACGAGCAGTACTTC. It translates to CASSLLRQNYEQYF.